This TCR beta chain was captured in a study of Tregs in tolerant kidney transplant recipients. Trimming removed 4 bases from V and 5 bases from J, with 12 bases in between. This CDR3 is built from 13 residues. Germline CDR1 SNHLY, CDR2 FYNNEI. Of note for this clone: Antigen: not known.

The table came from immunoSEQ multiplex PCR; TCRdb's copy has only in-frame clones and leaves some out. The sample holds tens of thousands of clones, about 90% seen once. General observations from the study: Biological reproducibility was not directly addressed, but technical replication error appeared minimal.

The rearrangement links TRBV2 to TRBJ2-7; D is perhaps TRBD2 (5 bases). The sequencing sample was made of Tregs from blood. The TCR comes from a human donor in good health. The CDR3 protein is CASSAWAGHEQYF. CDR3 in DNA: TGTGCCAGCAGTGCCTGGGCGGGCCACGAGCAGTACTTC.